This T cell receptor (beta chain) was profiled in a study of blood T cells in healthy people across ages. Germline V gene sequence: CDR1 SQVTM, CDR2 ANQGSEA. With 8 bases clipped from V and 4 bases from J, the junction kept 6 bases outside the gene matches. This CDR3 is 13 amino acids long. Together with a sample-barcoded 5' primer, a J-beta primer mix was included in a second PCR lasting roughly 6 to 12 cycles. Each cDNA molecule was tagged by a template-switch adaptor that had 12 random nucleotides. TCRdb re-analysed the 5' RACE reads in MiXCR, keeping a single row per CDR3 protein. The data contain approximately 2,000,000 distinct CDR3 sequences, about 39% of them singletons. Of note for this clonotype: Its antigen is undetermined.

Overall study findings and caveats: PBMCs left unsorted prevented a conclusive naive versus antigen-experienced comparison.

In each sample, at least 6.5 million PBMCs were isolated. V is TRBV29-1 and J is TRBJ2-3, with 10 bases that match TRBD1. This TCR was recovered from a human donor in good health. The sample comprised blood. CDR3: CSLWTGGADTQYF. CDR3 nucleotides: TGCAGCCTGTGGACAGGGGGGGCAGATACGCAGTATTTT.